This T cell receptor beta chain originates from a study of human T cells and chemical hapten exposure. CDR3 length: 17 residues. CDR1 is SGHNT, CDR2 YYREEE, per germline (reference sequence). The V gene lost 4 bases and the J gene lost 0 bases, with 14 bases spanning the gap. TCRdb passed the RACE reads through MiXCR, listing each CDR3 protein once. Among 65,000 to 95,000 distinct CDR3 sequences, about 9.2% were seen once, and the ten largest hold approximately 1.5%. This clonotype was seen only a few times. Time point denoted: healthy volunteer bleed at 6 weeks. The starting material, unfractionated whole blood, was used for total RNA extraction.

V is TRBV5-4 and J is TRBJ2-6; D is tentatively TRBD1 or TRBD2 (5 bases each). The sequenced material came from whole blood. This clonotype was sampled from a female donor in good health. Some clones in this sample may be carry-over from other donors' samples. CDR3 in DNA: TGTGCCAGCAGCCCGGGGACCGTGTACTCTGGGGCCAACGTCCTGACTTTC. This codes for CASSPGTVYSGANVLTF. Full variable domain (outside the CDR3, taken from reference TRBV5-4 and TRBJ2-6): ETGVTQSPTHLIKTRGQQVTLRCSSQSGHNTVSWYQQALGQGPQFIFQYYREEENGRGNFPPRFSGLQFPNYSSELNVNALELDDSALYLCASSPGTVYSGANVLTFGAGSRLTVL.